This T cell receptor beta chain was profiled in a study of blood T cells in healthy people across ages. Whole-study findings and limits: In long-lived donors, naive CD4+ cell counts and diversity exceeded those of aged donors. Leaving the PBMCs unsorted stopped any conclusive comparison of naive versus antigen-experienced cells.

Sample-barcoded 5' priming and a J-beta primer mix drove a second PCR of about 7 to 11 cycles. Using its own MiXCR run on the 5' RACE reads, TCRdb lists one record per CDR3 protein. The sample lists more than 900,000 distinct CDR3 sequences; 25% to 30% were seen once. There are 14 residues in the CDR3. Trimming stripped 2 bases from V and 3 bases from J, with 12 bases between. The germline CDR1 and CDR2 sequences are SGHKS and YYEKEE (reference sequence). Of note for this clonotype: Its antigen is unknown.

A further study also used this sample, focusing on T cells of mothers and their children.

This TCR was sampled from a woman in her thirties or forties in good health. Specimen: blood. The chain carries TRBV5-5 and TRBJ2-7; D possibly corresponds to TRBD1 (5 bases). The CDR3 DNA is TGTGCCAGCAGCTTAAAACTGGGGCACTACGAGCAGTACTTC. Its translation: CASSLKLGHYEQYF.